This T cell receptor beta chain was retrieved from a study of OX40 agonist ivuxolimab in advanced cancers. Background on the whole study: The costimulatory receptor OX40 (CD134) was targeted by ivuxolimab, a fully human IgG2 agonistic monoclonal antibody. Intravenous ivuxolimab was administered to patients every 2 weeks at six dose levels: 0.01, 0.1, 0.3, 1.5, 3 and 10 mg/kg. Of the roughly 50 dose-escalation patients, hepatocellular carcinoma was present in roughly 19, melanoma in approximately 15, renal cell carcinoma in 9 and head and neck cancer in 9. In the dose-escalation cohort, 82.7% of patients were male, and the mean age was approximately 60 years, with a range of about 23 to 90. Prior anti-PD-1, anti-PD-L1 or anti-CTLA-4 therapy was permitted, and checkpoint inhibitors had been received by around 40% of dose-escalation patients. Partial responses occurred in three dose-escalation patients, of whom one had hepatocellular carcinoma and two had cutaneous melanoma. The point of sequencing TCRbeta in the periphery was to test whether ivuxolimab changed TCR sequence diversity and drove clonal T-cell expansion. The paper reports the monotherapy dose-escalation portion (N of about 52 patients) of the phase I ivuxolimab trial. Broad study findings and their caveats: Antigen specificity was not determined for the clonally expanded peripheral T cells. Low levels of normalized T-cell clonal expansion were also seen in some patients who did not respond. In the 0.1-3.0 mg/kg groups, partial responders were among the patients with the lowest normalized peripheral clonal expansion, particularly in CD8+ T cells. On average, CD8+ T cells showed more expanded clones than CD4+ T cells after ivuxolimab. At doses of 0.1 to 3.0 mg/kg, clonal expansion of both CD4+ and CD8+ T cells in blood was seen between baseline and week 6.

For sequencing of the TCRbeta CDR3 region, genomic DNA was extracted from the sorted cells. The immunoSEQ Assay was used to sequence the TCRbeta CDR3 regions. The source is immuneACCESS, and TCRdb retained only in-frame sequences with V and J called. Part of the clones is not carried over; for the studies checked, unresolved V genes explain less than half of this, and the remainder is unexplained. Present in this sample are about 34,000 clones, over 90% of which were seen just once. About 4.2% of the sample lies in the top ten. Patients with autoimmune disease history or receiving systemic immunosuppression were excluded from the trial. In every dose cohort, peripheral blood was drawn for TCR sequencing at baseline, cycle 4 day 1, and cycle 7 day 1. The samples were taken from a phase I, first-in-human, multicenter, open-label dose-escalation trial of ivuxolimab. Adults with locally advanced or metastatic head and neck squamous cell, hepatocellular, melanoma or renal cell carcinoma were enrolled in the trial. Before TCR sequencing, CD4+ T cells and CD8+ T cells were sorted from peripheral blood as separate populations.

About this clone: The target of this receptor is not known. No qualities accompany the bases; no much larger clone lies one base away.

The receptor was isolated from an adult with an advanced solid tumor such as melanoma, head and neck, liver or kidney cancer. The source was CD4+ or CD8+ T cells sorted from blood, collected in a trial of the OX40 agonist ivuxolimab.

CDR3 loop: CASRPADRGRVGEQYF. The nucleotides read TGTGCCAGCAGGCCGGCTGACAGGGGGCGCGTTGGCGAGCAGTACTTC. Rearrangement joined TRBV27 to TRBJ2-7; a stretch of 10 junction bases matches TRBD1. Trimming leaves V shorter by 6 bases and J shorter by 6 bases, with the junction holding 14 bases beyond the gene matches. Sequences MNHEY (CDR1) and SMNVEV (CDR2) are obtained from the germline V gene (reference sequence). The cysteine opens and the phenylalanine closes a CDR3 of 16 amino acids. The DNA shown is the 48-base CDR3, in frame from base 1.